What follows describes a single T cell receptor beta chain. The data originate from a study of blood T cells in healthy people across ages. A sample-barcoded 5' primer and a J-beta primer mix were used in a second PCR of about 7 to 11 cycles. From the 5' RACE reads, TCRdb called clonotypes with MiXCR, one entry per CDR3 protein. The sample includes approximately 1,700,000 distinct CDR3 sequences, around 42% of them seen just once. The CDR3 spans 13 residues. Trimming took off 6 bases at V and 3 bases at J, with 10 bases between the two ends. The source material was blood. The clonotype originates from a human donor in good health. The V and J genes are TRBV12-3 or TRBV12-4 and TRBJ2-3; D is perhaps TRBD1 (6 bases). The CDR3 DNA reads TGTGCCAGCAGGATCCAGGGGACAGATACGCAGTATTTT. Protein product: CASRIQGTDTQYF.